The source of this TCR beta chain is a study of response to subunit inactivated influenza vaccine. TCRdb re-analysed the RT-PCR reads in MiXCR, keeping a single row per CDR3 protein. The profile covers some 550,000 distinct CDR3 sequences, with around 25% appearing a single time and approximately 2.9% taken by the ten largest. The CDR3 consists of 14 residues. V dropped 4 bases and J dropped 3 bases, with 9 bases sitting between them. Looked up from germline, CDR1 is LGHNA and CDR2 is YSLEER. The same sample was also used in a study of T cells expressing NK-cell markers. That paper states: A 5'RACE template switching approach incorporating UMIs was used to make TCR beta cDNA. HCMV seropositivity marked most of the eight sequenced donors; one was seronegative.

This TCR derives from a man aged 50 to 60 who received an inactivated influenza vaccine. The sample in question was CD4+ T cells sorted from PBMCs, obtained roughly 12 days after vaccination. This sequence joins TRBV4-3 and TRBJ2-2, with D tentatively TRBD1 (5 bases). CDR3 bases: TGCGCCAGCAGCCCACAGGCTTACACCGGGGAGCTGTTTTTT. Its translation is CASSPQAYTGELFF.